This is a list of T cell receptor beta chains from one sample in a study of cytomegalovirus exposure and HLA in healthy donors. TCRdb's table, derived via immunoSEQ multiplex PCR, lists solely in-frame clones and lacks some. The sample shows some 150,000 clones, about two thirds of them seen only once. Sequenced sample: PBMCs. The receptors come from a woman aged 40 to 50 in good health and CMV-seronegative. CDR3s include the opening cysteine and the closing phenylalanine or tryptophan. D genes are given only for firm matches. Part of the rows lack a size; the others show once, few, many or a class for expanded clones.

>TRBJ1-1|TRBV9|-|once
CASSQALNTEAFF
TGTGCCAGCAGCCAGGCCTTAAACACTGAAGCTTTCTTT
>TRBJ2-2|TRBV18|-|-
CASSPLEATGELFF
TGTGCCAGCTCACCACTTGAAGCCACCGGGGAGCTGTTTTTT
>TRBJ2-5|TRBV7-3|TRBD2|-
CASSPVGTSGETQYF
TGTGCCAGCAGCCCCGTCGGAACTAGCGGGGAGACCCAGTACTTC
>TRBJ2-1|TRBV7-9|TRBD1|-
CASSLTGQGLWDEQFF
TGTGCCAGCAGCTTAACGGGACAGGGCTTATGGGATGAGCAGTTCTTC
>TRBJ2-3|TRBV19|-|few
CASKYSSTDTQYF
TGTGCCAGTAAATACAGTAGCACAGATACGCAGTATTTT
>TRBJ2-2|TRBV7-2|TRBD2|-
CASRSPGGRGTGELFF
TGTGCCAGCAGATCCCCGGGGGGACGGGGCACCGGGGAGCTGTTTTTT
>TRBJ2-2|TRBV2|TRBD1|-
CASSWDRAGGELFF
TGTGCCAGCAGTTGGGACAGGGCCGGCGGGGAGCTGTTTTTT
>TRBJ1-2|TRBV19|-|few
CASSMEGAYGYTF
TGTGCCAGTAGTATGGAGGGAGCCTATGGCTACACCTTC
>TRBJ1-5|TRBV10-3|TRBD1|-
CAISVGQENQPQHF
TGTGCCATCAGTGTAGGACAGGAAAATCAGCCCCAGCATTTT
>TRBJ2-3|TRBV4-1|-|few
CASSQEGRGWEDTQYF
TGCGCCAGCAGCCAAGAGGGCCGGGGATGGGAAGATACGCAGTATTTT
>TRBJ1-5|TRBV27|-|-
CASSLSLRGNQPQHF
TGTGCCAGCAGTTTATCTCTTCGAGGCAATCAGCCCCAGCATTTT
>TRBJ2-3|TRBV30|TRBD2|-
CAWSTTTRGTSGGPPTDTQYF
TGTGCCTGGAGTACGACCACTCGGGGGACTAGCGGGGGGCCGCCCACAGATACGCAGTATTTT
>TRBJ2-5|TRBV18|-|-
CASSPRAGNQETQYF
TGTGCCAGCTCACCCCGAGCGGGTAACCAAGAGACCCAGTACTTC
>TRBJ2-7|TRBV5-6|TRBD1|-
CASSLISGTGDF
TGTGCCAGCAGCTTAATCTCCGGGACAGGTGACTTC
>TRBJ2-2|TRBV7-8|-|-
CASSLEGLKGGELFF
TGTGCCAGCAGCTTAGAGGGACTTAAAGGCGGGGAGCTGTTTTTT
>TRBJ2-7|TRBV5-1|-|-
CASSLGGGSPQYEQYF
TGCGCCAGCAGCTTAGGGGGTGGGTCTCCGCAGTACGAGCAGTACTTC
>TRBJ1-2|TRBV18|TRBD1|-
CASSLRDSLEGYTF
TGTGCCAGCTCACTCCGGGACAGCCTTGAGGGCTACACCTTC
>TRBJ2-2|TRBV9|-|few
CASSYGPGVRGTGELFF
TGTGCCAGCAGCTATGGACCGGGGGTACGGGGGACCGGGGAGCTGTTTTTT
>TRBJ1-5|TRBV7-9|-|-
CASSLGPDSNQPQHF
TGTGCCAGCAGCTTAGGGCCCGATAGCAATCAGCCCCAGCATTTT
>TRBJ2-7|TRBV6-1|TRBD1|-
CASNYRQGGYEQYF
TGTGCCAGCAACTATAGACAGGGCGGCTACGAGCAGTACTTC
>TRBJ1-2|TRBV4-1|TRBD1|few
CASSQEGTGQDGYTF
TGCGCCAGCAGCCAAGAAGGGACAGGGCAGGATGGCTACACCTTC
>TRBJ1-1|TRBV15|TRBD1|-
CATSRTGDQAFF
TGTGCCACCAGCAGGACAGGGGATCAAGCTTTCTTT
>TRBJ2-2|TRBV6-6|TRBD1|few
CASSTGTAATGELFF
TGTGCCAGCAGTACGGGGACAGCCGCCACCGGGGAGCTGTTTTTT
>TRBJ2-7|TRBV5-1|-|-
CASSFLTTASYEQYF
TGCGCCAGCAGCTTTCTCACGACAGCCTCCTACGAGCAGTACTTC
>TRBJ1-2|TRBV28|-|-
CASSGKGLGHGYTF
TGTGCCAGCAGTGGCAAGGGACTCGGCCATGGCTACACCTTC
>TRBJ2-3|TRBV2|-|few
CASSAGARTDTQYF
TGTGCCAGCAGCGCGGGGGCCCGCACAGATACGCAGTATTTT
>TRBJ2-5|TRBV6-4|-|-
CASRISGEGETQYF
TGTGCCAGCAGGATCTCAGGGGAGGGAGAGACCCAGTACTTC
>TRBJ1-1|TRBV7-6|-|few
CASSLDTNTEAFF
TGTGCCAGCAGCTTAGACACGAACACTGAAGCTTTCTTT
>TRBJ2-5|TRBV28|-|-
CASSFPGTQYF
TGTGCCAGCAGTTTCCCGGGGACCCAGTACTTC
>TRBJ1-3|TRBV25-1|-|-
CASSEGRKDTIYF
TGTGCCAGCAGTGAAGGCAGGAAGGACACCATATATTTT
>TRBJ2-3|TRBV5-1|TRBD2|-
CASFLAGAPPDTQYF
TGCGCCAGCTTTCTAGCGGGGGCCCCCCCAGATACGCAGTATTTT
>TRBJ2-5|TRBV4-2|-|-
CASSQGGEKETQYF
TGTGCCAGCAGCCAAGGCGGGGAAAAAGAGACCCAGTACTTC
>TRBJ2-7|TRBV5-4|-|few
CASSPGGTRAYEQYF
TGTGCCAGCAGCCCCGGGGGTACTAGAGCCTACGAGCAGTACTTC
>TRBJ2-2|TRBV9|TRBD1|once
CASSATGAQGNTGELFF
TGTGCCAGCAGCGCCACAGGGGCGCAAGGGAACACCGGGGAGCTGTTTTTT
>TRBJ2-1|TRBV7-2|-|-
CASSLANGLAFNEQFF
TGTGCCAGCAGCTTAGCGAACGGGCTAGCGTTCAATGAGCAGTTCTTC
>TRBJ1-1|TRBV30|-|-
CAWSGSGEAFF
TGTGCCTGGAGTGGTTCAGGAGAAGCTTTCTTT
>TRBJ2-7|TRBV30|-|-
CAWTSGGEQYF
TGTGCCTGGACCTCAGGTGGCGAGCAGTACTTC